This entry concerns a single T cell receptor beta chain. The sample originates from a study of OX40 agonist ivuxolimab in advanced cancers. In the study overall: Patients in dose escalation had liver, melanoma, kidney or head and neck cancers.

CDR1 and CDR2 (germline): SGHRS, YFSETQ. The junction had 3 bases not matched to a gene; V was cut back by 4 bases and J by 2 bases. The CDR3 contains 15 residues. Sequencing used immunoSEQ multiplex PCR; TCRdb keeps in-frame clones, though not all of them. The table lists 40,000 to 45,000 clones, around 83% of them singletons. This chain uses TRBV5-1 with TRBJ1-5; 10 bases match TRBD1. Sample: CD4+ or CD8+ T cells sorted from blood, taken in a trial of the OX40 agonist ivuxolimab. This TCR was recovered from an adult with an advanced solid tumor such as melanoma, head and neck, liver or kidney cancer. The CDR3 DNA reads TGCGCCAGCAGCGAGGGGACAGGGGGCAATCAGCCCCAGCATTTT. This sequence encodes CASSEGTGGNQPQHF. The full variable domain, completed using reference TRBV5-1 and TRBJ1-5, is KAGVTQTPRYLIKTRGQQVTLSCSPISGHRSVSWYQQTPGQGLQFLFEYFSETQRNKGNFPGRFSGRQFSNSRSEMNVSTLELGDSALYLCASSEGTGGNQPQHFGDGTRLSIL.